One and the same sample provided the 8 T cell receptor beta chains below, sequenced in a study of metastatic and nonmetastatic thyroid tumors. Patients underwent thyroid surgery, and none had received any treatment before it. With MiXCR, TCRdb called clones anew from the PCR reads. Counted here are under 75,000 clones, 18% occurring once; the ten biggest clones make up over 10%. The sample was blood. The receptor source for this set is a female donor with papillary thyroid cancer or a benign thyroid nodule (not recorded which). Some clones in this sample may be carry-over from other donors' samples.

This clone is medium-sized in the sample. V gene TRBV11-2 combines with J gene TRBJ1-2; D perhaps matches TRBD1 (6 bases). Trimming took off 0 bases at V and 4 bases at J, with 18 bases between the two ends. This CDR3 contains 17 residues. Germline V gene sequence: CDR1 SGHAT, CDR2 FQNNGV. Here the CDR3 DNA reads TGTGCCAGCAGCTTAGATCTTGTGAGGGGGTACCGCTATGGCTACACCTTC. It encodes CASSLDLVRGYRYGYTF.

In its sample, this clone was seen a few times. A much larger clone is a single base away; this may be a read error. This chain uses TRBV11-1 with TRBJ2-1, with TRBD2 matching over 9 bases. This CDR3 is built from 16 residues. Looked up from germline, CDR1 is SGHAT and CDR2 is FQDESV (reference sequence). CDR3 in DNA: TGTGCCAGCAGCCTTAGCGGGAGCCGGTCCTATAATGAGCAGTTCTTC. Translated, it gives CASSLSGSRSYNEQFF.

The table lists this clone with many counts. This chain links TRBV20-1 with TRBJ2-4; D is possibly TRBD1 or TRBD2 (5 bases each). Trimming took 7 bases from V and 0 from J, leaving 10 bases between them. The CDR3 totals 13 residues. CDR1 and CDR2 (germline): DFQATT, SNEGSKA (reference sequence). The CDR3 here is CSVEGIAKNIQYF. The DNA for the CDR3 is TGCAGTGTCGAGGGGATAGCCAAAAACATTCAGTACTTC.

The chain is built from TRBV30 and TRBJ2-5, with TRBD1 identical over 8 bases. Germline V gene lookup returns CDR1 GTSNPN and CDR2 SVGIG (reference sequence). J gave up 5 bases and V 7 bases, and 12 bases lay outside the gene matches. There are 14 residues in the CDR3. The CDR3 here is CASSRTGKGETQYF. In DNA, the CDR3 is TGTGCCTCTTCTAGGACAGGGAAGGGGGAGACCCAGTACTTC.

In its sample, this clone was seen many times. The chain employs TRBV5-6 and TRBJ2-5; D uncertain. The CDR3 loop spans 13 amino acids. The germline V and J ends were trimmed by 0 bases and 2 bases, with 5 bases remaining between them. Germline values: CDR1 SGHDT, CDR2 YYEEEE. The CDR3 DNA reads TGTGCCAGCAGCTTGGGGCCTCAAGAGACCCAGTACTTC. Encoded protein: CASSLGPQETQYF. Full variable domain (rest looked up from reference TRBV5-6 and TRBJ2-5): DAGVTQSPTHLIKTRGQQVTLRCSPKSGHDTVSWYQQALGQGPQFIFQYYEEEERQRGNFPDRFSGHQFPNYSSELNVNALLLGDSALYLCASSLGPQETQYFGPGTRLLVL.

This clone was detected ten times or more. The CDR3 bases are TGTGCCAGCAGCTTAGGGGCGACAGGAGCTCAAGAGACCCAGTACTTC. It encodes CASSLGATGAQETQYF. This chain links TRBV11-3 with TRBJ2-5, with D perhaps TRBD1 (6 bases). V shed 1 base and J shed 2 bases, with 14 bases lying between them. The CDR3 consists of 16 residues. CDR1 and CDR2 (germline): SGHNT, YENEEA.

This clone was seen repeatedly, ten times or more. The chain is built from TRBV20-1 and TRBJ2-7; a weak D match, TRBD2 (6 bases). Trimming left V 5 bases short and J 0 bases short, with 20 bases between. The germline CDR1 and CDR2 sequences are DFQATT and SNEGSKA (reference sequence). The CDR3 sequence is 16 residues long. This CDR3 reads CSAPKGYAGSSYEQYF. CDR3 in DNA: TGCAGTGCTCCTAAGGGGTATGCGGGGAGCTCCTACGAGCAGTACTTC.

This clone was recorded many times. This chain uses TRBV27 with TRBJ2-7; D assignment may be TRBD1 or TRBD2 (6 bases each). The V and J ends lost 5 bases and 6 bases respectively, with 8 bases between them. Germline CDR1 is MNHEY and CDR2 is SMNVEV (reference sequence). The CDR3 is made up of 11 amino acids. The CDR3 loop reads CASSGGLEQYF. CDR3 sequence (DNA): TGTGCCAGCAGTGGGGGGCTCGAGCAGTACTTC.